This T cell receptor beta chain emerged from a study of OX40 agonist ivuxolimab in advanced cancers. Study-level background: At 0.01 to 10 mg/kg, ivuxolimab was administered intravenously to patients every 2 weeks. Hepatocellular carcinoma, melanoma, renal cell or head and neck cancer occurred in dose-escalation patients. Study-wide points: Average numbers of expanded clones were greater in CD8+ T cells than in CD4+. Some nonresponders likewise displayed low normalized T-cell clonal expansion.

About this clone itself: What it binds is unknown.

The CDR3 length is 15 residues. The junction had 9 bases not matched to a gene; V was cut back by 4 bases and J by 4 bases. Germline V gene lookup returns CDR1 MNHEY and CDR2 SVGAGI. The method was immunoSEQ multiplex PCR; TCRdb's version includes in-frame clones alone and lacks a portion of them. This sample has 150,000 to 170,000 clones, with approximately 94% found just once. The sample here was CD4+ or CD8+ T cells sorted from blood, taken in a trial of the OX40 agonist ivuxolimab. The clonotype originates from an adult with an advanced solid tumor such as melanoma, head and neck, liver or kidney cancer. The J gene is TRBJ1-1, the V gene TRBV6-5; 7 bases line up with TRBD1. DNA of the CDR3: TGTGCCAGCAGTTCCGTCGTTGCAGGGGGCACTGAAGCTTTCTTT. Its translation is CASSSVVAGGTEAFF.